Listed below are T cell receptor beta chains from one sample, sequenced in a study of blood T cell repertoires in COVID-19. Here immunoSEQ multiplex PCR was the method, and the copy in TCRdb shows in-frame clones only, minus some. The data hold roughly 86,000 clones, with around four fifths observed a single time. The sequenced sample consisted of peripheral blood. These receptors were obtained from a man aged 45-65 years with acute or convalescent COVID-19. The CDR3 runs from the conserved cysteine through the conserved F or W. D genes are given only for firm matches. Only part of the rows carry a size: once, few, many, or a class if the clone is expanded.

V	size	J	D	DNA	CDR3
TRBV10-3	-	TRBJ1-5	-	TGTGCCATCAGTGTCGACTCAGGCAATCAGCCCCAGCATTTT	CAISVDSGNQPQHF
TRBV30	-	TRBJ2-1	TRBD2	TGTGCCTGGAGTCCCCAAGCGGGGGGTGAGCAGTTCTTC	CAWSPQAGGEQFF
TRBV7-2	-	TRBJ2-2	TRBD2	TGTGCCAGCAGCTTAGTTAGCGGGGGAAACACCGGGGAGCTGTTTTTT	CASSLVSGGNTGELFF
TRBV10-2	-	TRBJ1-3	-	TGCGCCAGCAGTGCACCACCGGGAGAGGCTGGAAACACCATATATTTT	CASSAPPGEAGNTIYF
TRBV28	-	TRBJ2-2	-	TGTGCCAGCAGTCTAATAACCACCGGGGAGCTGTTTTTT	CASSLITTGELFF
TRBV6-6	-	TRBJ1-6	TRBD1	TGTGCCAGCAGTCCTGGACAGGGGGAGGATCTTTTTTATAATTCACCCCTCCACTTT	CASSPGQGEDLFYNSPLHF
TRBV6-5	-	TRBJ2-5	-	TGTGCCAGCAGTTACGGAAGGGGGACGGAGACCCAGTACTTC	CASSYGRGTETQYF
TRBV2	-	TRBJ2-3	-	TGTGCCAGCAACAGGGTGCACACAGATACGCAGTATTTT	CASNRVHTDTQYF
TRBV5-1	-	TRBJ2-7	-	TGCGCCAGCAGCTTGGATCCGTACTACGAGCAGTACTTC	CASSLDPYYEQYF
TRBV11-2	-	TRBJ2-1	-	TGTGCCAGCAGCTCGTCGGGAAATCGAAATGAGCAGTTCTTC	CASSSSGNRNEQFF
TRBV19	-	TRBJ2-5	TRBD1	TGTGCCAGTAGTCCCGGGACAGCTTTAGGGGAGACCCAGTACTTC	CASSPGTALGETQYF
TRBV30	-	TRBJ2-3	TRBD1	TGTGCCTGGGGAGGGCACAGGGGGAGTACAGATACGCAGTATTTT	CAWGGHRGSTDTQYF
TRBV11-3	once	TRBJ2-3	TRBD2	TGTGCCAGCAGCTTAGGTTTGTTGGCGGGAGGCACAGATACGCAGTATTTT	CASSLGLLAGGTDTQYF
TRBV18	-	TRBJ2-7	TRBD1	TGTGCCAGCTCACTGACAGGGCAGGGCGAGCAGTACTTC	CASSLTGQGEQYF
TRBV6-4	-	TRBJ1-5	TRBD1	TGTGCCAGCAGTGACTCGGGGACAGCAAATCAGCCCCAGCATTTT	CASSDSGTANQPQHF
TRBV6-2/TRBV6-3	-	TRBJ1-1	TRBD1	TGTGCCAGCAGTTTTCGACAGGGTTTAACTGAAGCTTTCTTT	CASSFRQGLTEAFF
TRBV5-1	-	TRBJ2-3	-	TGCGCCAGCAGCTTAGGGGGGGCAAACAACCGTACGCAGTATTTT	CASSLGGANNRTQYF
TRBV2	few	TRBJ1-2	-	TGTGCCAGCAGTCGAGGAACGGGGGGCAATGGCTACACCTTC	CASSRGTGGNGYTF
TRBV5-1	-	TRBJ2-1	TRBD2	TGCGCCAGCAGCTCGGGACTAGCGGGAGGTAATGAGCAGTTCTTC	CASSSGLAGGNEQFF
TRBV12-2	-	TRBJ2-5	-	TGTGCAAGTCGCTTAGTAGGGCCGGGACAGGGGGCACTGGAGGAGACCCAGTACTTC	CASRLVGPGQGALEETQYF
TRBV28	-	TRBJ1-5	-	TGTGCCAGCAGTCCCTCAGGACAGAGCAATCAGCCCCAGCATTTT	CASSPSGQSNQPQHF
TRBV10-2	-	TRBJ2-5	TRBD2	TGCGCCAGCAGTGAATTAGCGGGGGGCGGGCAAGAGACCCAGTACTTC	CASSELAGGGQETQYF
TRBV3-1/TRBV3-2	-	TRBJ1-1	-	TGTGCCAGCAGCCAAGATCCGAGGGCGGACACTGAAGCTTTCTTT	CASSQDPRADTEAFF
TRBV6-2/TRBV6-3	once	TRBJ2-7	-	TGTGCCAGCAGTTACGGGGAGTACGAGCAGTACTTC	CASSYGEYEQYF
TRBV19	-	TRBJ2-6	-	TGTGCCAGTAGTATAGCGGGGAACGCTGGGGCCAACGTCCTGACTTTC	CASSIAGNAGANVLTF
TRBV28	-	TRBJ2-7	TRBD1	TGTGCCAGCAGTCAGGGGGCCTACGAGCAGTACTTC	CASSQGAYEQYF